The clone carrying this T cell receptor (beta chain) was detected only once. The data belong to a study of blood T cell repertoires in COVID-19. Study as a whole: The United States, Italy and Spain provided the acute and convalescent COVID-19 samples.

Sequencing used immunoSEQ multiplex PCR; TCRdb keeps in-frame clones, though not all of them. The sample contains 100,000 to 150,000 clones, 70% to 85% of which appear only once. This CDR3 is 14 amino acids long. The germline V gene encodes CDR1 LGHDT and CDR2 YNNKEL (reference sequence). V gave up 4 bases and J gave up 1 base, with 8 bases separating them. The receptor comes from a woman older than 75 with acute or convalescent COVID-19. V is TRBV3-1 (or the pseudogene TRBV3-2) and J is TRBJ1-3; D not certain. Sequencing was done on a sample of peripheral blood. The CDR3 sequence is CASSLRGSGNTIYF. DNA for the CDR3: TGTGCCAGCAGCCTGCGGGGTTCTGGAAACACCATATATTTT.